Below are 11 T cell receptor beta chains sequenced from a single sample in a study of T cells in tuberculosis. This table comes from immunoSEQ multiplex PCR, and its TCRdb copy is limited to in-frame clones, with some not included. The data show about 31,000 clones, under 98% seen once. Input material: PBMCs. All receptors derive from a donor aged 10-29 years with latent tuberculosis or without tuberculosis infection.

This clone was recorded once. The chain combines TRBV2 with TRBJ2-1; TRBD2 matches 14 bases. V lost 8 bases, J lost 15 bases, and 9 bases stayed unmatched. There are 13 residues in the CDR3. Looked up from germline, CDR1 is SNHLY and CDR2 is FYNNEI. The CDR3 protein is CASRPGLAGEPFF. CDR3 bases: TGTGCCAGCCGCCCGGGACTAGCGGGAGAACCGTTCTTC.

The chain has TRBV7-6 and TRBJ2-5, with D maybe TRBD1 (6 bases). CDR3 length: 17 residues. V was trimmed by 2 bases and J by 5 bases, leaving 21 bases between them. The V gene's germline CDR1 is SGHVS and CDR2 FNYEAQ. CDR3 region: CASSLKPPGDKRETQYF. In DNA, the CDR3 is TGTGCCAGCAGCTTAAAACCCCCAGGGGATAAAAGGGAGACCCAGTACTTC.

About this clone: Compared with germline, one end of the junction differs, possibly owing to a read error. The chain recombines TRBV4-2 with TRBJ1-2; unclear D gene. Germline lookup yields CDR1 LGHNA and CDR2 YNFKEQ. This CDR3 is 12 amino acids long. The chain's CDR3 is CASSQDVGPFVF. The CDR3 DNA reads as TGTGCCAGCAGCCAAGATGTGGGCCCGTTTGTCTTC.

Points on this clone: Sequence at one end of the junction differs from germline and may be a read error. Written as DNA, the CDR3 is TGTGCCAGTAGCTCGAAAGGGACAGGGAAGCCCGGGGAGCTGTTTTTT. It encodes CASSSKGTGKPGELFF. The gene calls are TRBV5-4 and TRBJ2-2, with 9 bases matching TRBD1. The CDR3 length is 16 residues. Germline CDR1 reads SGHNT; CDR2 reads YYREEE (reference sequence). Drawing the rest from reference TRBV5-4 and TRBJ2-2, the complete variable domain is ETGVTQSPTHLIKTRGQQVTLRCSSQSGHNTVSWYQQALGQGPQFIFQYYREEENGRGNFPPRFSGLQFPNYSSELNVNALELDDSALYLCASSSKGTGKPGELFFGEGSRLTVL.

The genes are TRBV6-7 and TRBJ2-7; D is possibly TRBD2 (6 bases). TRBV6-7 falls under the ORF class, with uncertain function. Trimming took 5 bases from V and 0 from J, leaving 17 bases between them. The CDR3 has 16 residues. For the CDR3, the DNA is TGTGCCAGCAGTGGCGGGGAGTCCAGAAGCTCCTACGAGCAGTACTTC. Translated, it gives CASSGGESRSSYEQYF.

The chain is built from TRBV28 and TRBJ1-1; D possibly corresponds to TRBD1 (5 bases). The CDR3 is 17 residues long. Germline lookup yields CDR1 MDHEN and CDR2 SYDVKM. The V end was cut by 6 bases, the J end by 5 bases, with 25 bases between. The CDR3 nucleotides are TGTGCCAGCAGGGGAGGGGAATCGGGTTATTGGGGGACTGAAGCTTTCTTT. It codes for CASRGGESGYWGTEAFF. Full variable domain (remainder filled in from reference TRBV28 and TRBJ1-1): DVKVTQSSRYLVKRTGEKVFLECVQDMDHENMFWYRQDPGLGLRLIYFSYDVKMKEKGDIPEGYSVSREKKERFSLILESASTNQTSMYLCASRGGESGYWGTEAFFGQGTRLTVV.

Written as DNA, the CDR3 is TGTGCCACCTTGGAGCAGGGGACTAATGAAAAACTGTTTTTT. Encoded protein: CATLEQGTNEKLFF. The chain employs TRBV19 and TRBJ1-4; D possibly corresponds to TRBD1 (6 bases). Trimming took off 10 bases at V and 2 bases at J, with 14 bases between the two ends. The CDR3 has 14 amino acids. Germline loops: CDR1 LNHDA, CDR2 SQIVND (reference sequence). The full variable domain, in which reference TRBV19 and TRBJ1-4 provide the parts outside the CDR3, is DGGITQSPKYLFRKEGQNVTLSCEQNLNHDAMYWYRQDPGQGLRLIYYSQIVNDFQKGDIAEGYSVSREKKESFPLTVTSAQKNPTAFYLCATLEQGTNEKLFFGSGTQLSVL.

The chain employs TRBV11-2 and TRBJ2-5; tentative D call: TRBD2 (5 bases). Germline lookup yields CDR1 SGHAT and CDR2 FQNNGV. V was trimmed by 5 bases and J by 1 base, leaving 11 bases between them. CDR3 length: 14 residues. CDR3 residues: CASSTAEFQETQYF. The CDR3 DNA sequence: TGTGCCAGCAGCACAGCGGAGTTCCAAGAGACCCAGTACTTC.

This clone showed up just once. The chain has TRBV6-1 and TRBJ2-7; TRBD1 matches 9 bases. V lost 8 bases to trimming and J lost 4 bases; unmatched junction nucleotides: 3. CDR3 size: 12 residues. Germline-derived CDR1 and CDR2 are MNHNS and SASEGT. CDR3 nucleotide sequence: TGTGCCAGCGGGGACAGGGTGTACGAGCAGTACTTC. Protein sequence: CASGDRVYEQYF.

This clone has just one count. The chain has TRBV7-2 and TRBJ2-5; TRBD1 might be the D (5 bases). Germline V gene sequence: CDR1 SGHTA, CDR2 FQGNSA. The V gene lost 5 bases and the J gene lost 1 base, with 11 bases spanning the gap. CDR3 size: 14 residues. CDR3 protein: CASSKQGLQETQYF. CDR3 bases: TGTGCCAGCAGCAAGCAGGGCCTCCAAGAGACCCAGTACTTC.

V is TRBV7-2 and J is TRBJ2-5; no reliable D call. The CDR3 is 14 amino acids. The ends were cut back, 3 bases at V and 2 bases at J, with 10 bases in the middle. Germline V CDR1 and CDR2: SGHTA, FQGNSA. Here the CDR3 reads CASSFQRSQETQYF. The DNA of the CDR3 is TGTGCCAGCAGCTTTCAACGCAGTCAAGAGACCCAGTACTTC.